This T cell receptor (beta chain) was captured in a study of cytomegalovirus exposure and HLA in healthy donors. Germline V CDR1 and CDR2: SGHRS, YFSETQ. The V and J ends lost 4 bases and 7 bases respectively, with 14 bases between them. The CDR3 is 14 residues long. A multiplex PCR was run with 60 Vbeta primers and 13 Jbeta primers. The data were produced by immunoSEQ multiplex PCR, yet TCRdb's version contains in-frame clones alone and is incomplete. The sample comprises 150,000 to 200,000 clones, roughly three quarters of which are singletons, and about 7.9% rests with the top ten. The chain recombines TRBV5-1 with TRBJ1-4; possible D gene TRBD1, 6 bases. Input material: PBMCs. This sequence was found in a male donor in good health and CMV-seropositive. The CDR3 DNA reads as TGCGCCAGCAGCCCCACAGGGACCGCTGAAAAACTGTTTTTT. It encodes CASSPTGTAEKLFF.